A single sample is the source of the 19 T cell receptor beta chains below, sequenced in a study of long-term antiretroviral therapy in people with HIV. The assay used was immunoSEQ (version v3.0), run at survey level. TCRdb's copy holds only in-frame clones and misses some; the assay was immunoSEQ multiplex PCR. The sample has about 16,000 clones; approximately 71% are singletons. The starting material was unsorted PBMCs, obtained 1.5 years before starting antiretroviral therapy. Receptors originate from a woman aged 50 to 60 with HIV.

CDR3 region: CASSQGGGGRARSEQFF. The CDR3 DNA reads as TGCGCCAGCAGCCAAGGGGGGGGCGGGAGGGCCCGCAGTGAGCAGTTCTTC. This chain connects TRBV4-1 to TRBJ2-1; 9 bases are shared with TRBD2. CDR1 and CDR2 from the germline V gene are MGHRA and YSYEKL. The CDR3 is 17 residues long. V trimming: 1 base; J trimming: 9 bases; junction bases outside the gene matches: 13.

The table lists this clone with a few counts. V is TRBV10-3 and J is TRBJ1-1, with 7 bases lining up with TRBD1. V shed 0 bases, J shed 9 bases, and the junction held 4 bases outside the gene matches. Germline V gene sequence: CDR1 ENHRY, CDR2 SYGVKD. This CDR3 region has 13 residues. The CDR3 sequence is CAISESVGQKAFF. CDR3 DNA: TGTGCCATCAGTGAGTCCGTGGGACAGAAAGCTTTCTTT.

The rearrangement links TRBV30 to TRBJ1-1; a possible D gene is TRBD1 (6 bases). The V gene lost 5 bases and the J gene lost 2 bases, with 9 bases spanning the gap. This CDR3 comprises 12 residues. Germline lookup yields CDR1 GTSNPN and CDR2 SVGIG (reference sequence). CDR3 region: CAWDRLNTEAFF. The DNA of the CDR3 is TGTGCCTGGGACAGGCTTAACACTGAAGCTTTCTTT.

The chain combines TRBV27 with TRBJ1-2, with TRBD1 matching 9 bases. The CDR3 is made up of 13 amino acids. V shed 4 bases, J shed 8 bases, and the junction held 5 bases outside the gene matches. The germline V gene encodes CDR1 MNHEY and CDR2 SMNVEV (reference sequence). The CDR3 bases are TGTGCCAGCAGTTCGGGACAGGGCGGCGGCTACACCTTC. It encodes CASSSGQGGGYTF.

Written as DNA, the CDR3 is TGTGCCAGCAGTCCGGGGGGGGAGATCAATCAGCCCCAGCATTTT. Its protein product is CASSPGGEINQPQHF. The chain carries TRBV7-9 and TRBJ1-5, with D perhaps TRBD1 (5 bases). CDR1 is SEHNR, CDR2 FQNEAQ, per germline (reference sequence). The CDR3 is 15 amino acids. The V end lost 6 bases, the J end lost 3 bases, and 15 bases lay between the germline ends.

The chain has TRBV5-1 and TRBJ2-1, with D possibly matching TRBD2 (6 bases). The V and J ends lost 2 bases and 6 bases respectively, with 12 bases between them. Looked up from germline, CDR1 is SGHRS and CDR2 is YFSETQ. CDR3 length: 14 residues. Here the CDR3 reads CASSFAGWGNEQFF. CDR3 DNA sequence: TGCGCCAGCAGCTTTGCGGGGTGGGGCAATGAGCAGTTCTTC. The variable domain in full, completed from reference TRBV5-1 and TRBJ2-1, reads KAGVTQTPRYLIKTRGQQVTLSCSPISGHRSVSWYQQTPGQGLQFLFEYFSETQRNKGNFPGRFSGRQFSNSRSEMNVSTLELGDSALYLCASSFAGWGNEQFFGPGTRLTVL.

J is TRBJ1-1 and V is TRBV6-5; the D is unclear. This CDR3 is built from 12 residues. Trimming stripped 6 bases from V and 6 bases from J, with 11 bases between. CDR1 and CDR2 from the germline V gene are MNHEY and SVGAGI. The CDR3 reads CASSTGEPEAFF. The CDR3 DNA is TGTGCCAGCAGCACCGGGGAACCTGAAGCTTTCTTT.

CDR3 nucleotides: TGCGCCAGCAGCGTGACAGGGGGCGAGAACACTGAAGCTTTCTTT. It codes for CASSVTGGENTEAFF. The rearrangement joins TRBV5-1 to TRBJ1-1, with TRBD1 identical over 10 bases. The length of the CDR3 is 15 residues. Germline assignment: CDR1 SGHRS and CDR2 YFSETQ. After removal of 4 bases from V and 1 base from J, the junction contained 4 bases not matched to a gene.

The gene calls are TRBV6-1 and TRBJ1-1, with D possibly being TRBD1 (6 bases). Trimming stripped 3 bases from V and 1 base from J, with 12 bases between. This CDR3 is 15 amino acids long. Germline CDR1 is MNHNS and CDR2 is SASEGT. CDR3 protein: CASSELRTANTEAFF. The CDR3 region has the DNA TGTGCCAGCAGTGAGCTGCGGACAGCGAACACTGAAGCTTTCTTT.

In this sample, this clone is large. V and J are TRBV27 and TRBJ1-2; no clear D. The germline V gene has CDR1 MNHEY and CDR2 SMNVEV (reference sequence). Deletions cut 6 bases from V and 6 bases from J, with 20 bases between. This CDR3 comprises 15 residues. Here the CDR3 DNA reads TGTGCCAGCAGCCAAAAGGCGGGCGGGCCCAATGGCTACACCTTC. Amino acid sequence: CASSQKAGGPNGYTF.

Here the CDR3 reads CASRVTGKNTEAFF. The CDR3 bases are TGTGCCAGCAGGGTAACAGGAAAGAACACTGAAGCTTTCTTT. The V call is TRBV28, the J call TRBJ1-1; D is possibly TRBD1 (5 bases). In germline, CDR1 is MDHEN, CDR2 SYDVKM. Trimming removed 6 bases at V and 1 base at J, with 12 bases between. The CDR3 spans 14 residues.

This chain uses TRBV25-1 with TRBJ2-5; D ambiguous. The germline V and J ends were trimmed by 1 base and 5 bases, with 2 bases remaining between them. Per germline, CDR1 MGHDK and CDR2 SYGVNS. CDR3 length: 11 residues. The CDR3 here is CASSEWETQYF. The CDR3 DNA is TGTGCCAGCAGTGAATGGGAGACCCAGTACTTC.

This chain links TRBV5-1 with TRBJ2-2; D unresolved. Trimming removed 0 bases from V and 4 bases from J, with 7 bases in between. Germline CDR1 is SGHRS and CDR2 is YFSETQ. The CDR3 loop spans 14 amino acids. In DNA, the CDR3 is TGCGCCAGCAGCTTGGAAGGGTTCACCGGGGAGCTGTTTTTT. It is translated as CASSLEGFTGELFF. Together with reference TRBV5-1 and TRBJ2-2, the CDR3 gives the full variable domain: KAGVTQTPRYLIKTRGQQVTLSCSPISGHRSVSWYQQTPGQGLQFLFEYFSETQRNKGNFPGRFSGRQFSNSRSEMNVSTLELGDSALYLCASSLEGFTGELFFGEGSRLTVL.

The V gene is TRBV7-9, the J gene TRBJ1-2, with D uncertain. The CDR3 length is 17 residues. V was cut by 1 base and J by 1 base, with 16 bases left in between. CDR1 is SEHNR and CDR2 is FQNEAQ in the germline V gene (reference sequence). The CDR3 region is CASSLVSQPINNYGYTF. The CDR3 DNA reads TGTGCCAGCAGCTTAGTCTCACAGCCTATTAATAACTATGGCTACACCTTC.

This clone has just one count. This rearrangement joins TRBV7-9 to TRBJ2-2, with D perhaps TRBD1 or TRBD2 (5 bases each). The CDR3 totals 16 residues. The germline V gene encodes CDR1 SEHNR and CDR2 FQNEAQ (reference sequence). The V and J ends lost 3 bases and 5 bases respectively, with 16 bases between them. The CDR3: CASSFRDRMGTGELFF. CDR3 DNA sequence: TGTGCCAGCAGCTTCCGGGACCGGATGGGTACCGGGGAGCTGTTTTTT.

The J gene is TRBJ1-2, the V gene TRBV7-9; no clear D gene. CDR1 is SEHNR, CDR2 FQNEAQ, per germline (reference sequence). This CDR3 comprises 12 residues. The V gene lost 6 bases and the J gene lost 6 bases, with 11 bases spanning the gap. Written as DNA, the CDR3 is TGTGCCAGCAGATCTGCGGGGAATGGCTACACCTTC. Protein sequence: CASRSAGNGYTF.

The CDR3 region is CAWSVQTGDPTQYF. CDR3 coding DNA: TGTGCCTGGAGTGTACAAACAGGGGATCCTACGCAGTATTTT. V usage is TRBV30 and J usage is TRBJ2-3; 7 bases match TRBD1. The CDR3 runs 14 residues. Trimming at V came to 0 bases and at J to 8 bases, leaving 8 bases not matched to a gene. Germline V gives CDR1 GTSNPN, CDR2 SVGIG (reference sequence).

Comment on this clone: At the DNA level, this CDR3 is encoded by other sequences in the same sample as well. The chain employs TRBV5-1 and TRBJ2-5; 13 bases map to TRBD2. The V gene end was trimmed by 0 bases and the J gene end by 5 bases; junction bases not matched to a gene: 4. Germline V CDR1 and CDR2: SGHRS, YFSETQ. CDR3 length: 16 amino acids. The DNA for the CDR3 is TGCGCCAGCAGCTTGGGACTAGCGGGGGGCGTGGAGACCCAGTACTTC. This gives the protein CASSLGLAGGVETQYF.

This rearrangement joins TRBV13 to TRBJ1-1; D may be TRBD1 (5 bases). Trimming took off 8 bases at V and 4 bases at J, with 17 bases between the two ends. Germline lookup yields CDR1 PRHDT and CDR2 FYEKMQ (reference sequence). This CDR3 contains 14 residues. The CDR3: CASDAGTMGTEAFF. The CDR3 coding sequence is TGTGCCAGCGATGCAGGGACTATGGGCACTGAAGCTTTCTTT.